The 5 T cell receptor beta chains reported below all come from one sample, sequenced in a study of spatial heterogeneity in lung cancer. Study-wide results and limits: Tumor mutation count correlated with how many alpha and beta TCRs expanded intratumorally.

TCRdb redid the calling of the 5' RACE reads with MiXCR, one entry per CDR3 protein. The profile shows roughly 3,700 distinct CDR3 sequences, roughly 30% of them singletons. Stated time point: sample taken at primary tumor resection. These receptors have no known antigen. The sequenced sample was lung tumor tissue, obtained at surgery. The receptors were sampled from a male donor with early-stage non-small cell lung cancer.

This clonotype was seen more than once but under ten times. Since the library was made to target alpha chains, this beta chain is a stray read and its abundance is not meaningful. This chain links TRBV12-5 with TRBJ1-1, with a tentative D call TRBD1 (5 bases). The germline gives CDR1 LGHNT, CDR2 FRNRAP. Trimming took 7 bases from V and 1 from J, leaving 13 bases between them. The CDR3 consists of 14 residues. DNA for the CDR3: TGTGCTAGTGCTCTTTCCGACAGGAACACTGAAGCTTTCTTT. This codes for CASALSDRNTEAFF.

By proportion, this clonotype is medium-sized. Because the library targeted alpha chains, this beta chain is an off-target read whose size means little. The V and J genes are TRBV5-1 and TRBJ2-4; the match to TRBD1 covers 7 bases. The V gene's germline CDR1 is SGHRS and CDR2 YFSETQ. The CDR3 covers 16 residues. Trimming cost V 4 bases and J 6 bases; bases outside gene matches: 13. This CDR3 is CASSLTRDSSRNIQYF. The CDR3 DNA follows: TGCGCCAGCAGCCTAACAAGGGACAGTTCGAGAAACATTCAGTACTTC.

This clonotype is medium-sized. Little can be read into the size of this beta chain, an off-target read in a library designed for alpha chains. J is TRBJ2-7 and V is TRBV28, with 9 bases identical to TRBD1. The CDR3 runs 18 residues. Per the germline V gene, CDR1 is MDHEN and CDR2 is SYDVKM. The trim removed 4 bases at V and 2 bases at J, leaving 15 bases unmatched. The CDR3 sequence is CASSSPAGTGIITYEQYF. CDR3 nucleotide sequence: TGTGCCAGCAGTTCACCCGCCGGGACAGGGATTATTACCTACGAGCAGTACTTC.

This clonotype occurred once. This beta chain is a stray sequence in a library constructed for alpha chains; its clone size is not meaningful. The rearrangement uses TRBV14 and TRBJ1-2; 7 nucleotides line up with TRBD1. Per the germline V gene, CDR1 is SGHDN and CDR2 is FVKESK. Trimming removed 0 bases from V and 7 bases from J; junction bases left unmatched: 17. The CDR3 has 18 residues. The CDR3 loop reads CASSQDPPGGVGEGGYTF. DNA for the CDR3: TGTGCCAGCAGCCAAGACCCCCCAGGGGGAGTGGGAGAAGGTGGCTACACCTTC.

This clonotype was counted at least ten times. Since the library was made to target alpha chains, this beta chain is a stray read and its abundance is not meaningful. J is TRBJ2-5 and V is TRBV18; D may be TRBD1 (5 bases). The CDR3 spans 14 residues. V dropped 5 bases and J dropped 2 bases, with 12 bases sitting between them. Germline loops: CDR1 KGHSH, CDR2 LQKENI. The CDR3 DNA reads TGTGCCAGCTCATCGCTCTCAGGGCAAGAGACCCAGTACTTC. It specifies CASSSLSGQETQYF.